Below, 19 T cell receptor beta chains from the same sample are listed, as sequenced in a study of OX40 agonist ivuxolimab in advanced cancers. Profiled with immunoSEQ multiplex PCR; TCRdb holds only in-frame clones, not every one. The table includes more than 65,000 clones, about 81% detected once. Sequencing was performed on CD4+ or CD8+ T cells sorted from blood, taken in a trial of the OX40 agonist ivuxolimab. The receptors derive from an adult with an advanced solid tumor such as melanoma, head and neck, liver or kidney cancer.

V is TRBV10-3 and J is TRBJ2-3; D ambiguous. CDR3 length equals 17 residues. V lost 5 bases and J lost 4, with 22 bases in between. The germline CDR1 and CDR2 sequences are ENHRY and SYGVKD. CDR3 sequence: CAISNQRDLEIPDTQYF. The CDR3 DNA reads as TGTGCCATCAGTAATCAGAGAGACCTAGAGATCCCAGATACGCAGTATTTT.

This clone showed up just once. The chain employs TRBV11-2 and TRBJ2-1; D uncertain. The CDR3 is 12 amino acids. The V gene lost 4 bases and the J gene lost 4 bases, with 5 bases spanning the gap. From germline, CDR1 is SGHAT and CDR2 FQNNGV. The CDR3: CASSSVYNEQFF. DNA for the CDR3: TGTGCCAGCAGCTCAGTATACAATGAGCAGTTCTTC. Together with reference TRBV11-2 and TRBJ2-1, the CDR3 gives the full variable domain: EAGVAQSPRYKIIEKRQSVAFWCNPISGHATLYWYQQILGQGPKLLIQFQNNGVVDDSQLPKDRFSAERLKGVDSTLKIQPAKLEDSAVYLCASSSVYNEQFFGPGTRLTVL.

Concerning this clone itself: Relative to the germline gene, one junction end is altered; a read error may explain this. The chain couples TRBV5-1 to TRBJ2-5; 7 positions match TRBD2. The CDR3 length is 13 residues. Germline V gives CDR1 SGHRS, CDR2 YFSETQ. The CDR3 spells CASSSDASGPRHF. The DNA of the CDR3 is TGCGCCAGCAGTTCTGATGCTAGCGGCCCTCGGCACTTC.

This chain links TRBV19 with TRBJ2-3; 10 positions agree with TRBD1. Germline V gene sequence: CDR1 LNHDA, CDR2 SQIVND (reference sequence). This CDR3 region has 16 residues. V shed 5 bases, J shed 2 bases, and the junction held 7 bases outside the gene matches. As DNA, the CDR3 is TGTGCCAGTAGTGACAGGGGGCCCACACACACAGATACGCAGTATTTT. This codes for CASSDRGPTHTDTQYF.

This clone was observed a handful of times. The rearrangement uses TRBV11-1 and TRBJ2-7; maybe TRBD2 (5 bases). The CDR3 is made up of 14 amino acids. Germline V lookup: CDR1 SGHAT, CDR2 FQDESV (reference sequence). V lost 2 bases, J lost 0 bases, and 8 bases lay in between. CDR3 residues: CASSLFGSSYEQYF. In DNA form, the CDR3 reads TGTGCCAGCAGCTTATTTGGGAGCTCCTACGAGCAGTACTTC.

The J gene is TRBJ1-6, the V gene TRBV30; D is uncertain. Germline V gene sequence: CDR1 GTSNPN, CDR2 SVGIG (reference sequence). The CDR3 is 13 residues long. Deletions cut 3 bases from V and 5 bases from J, with 8 bases between. This chain's CDR3 is CAWSPQDNSPLHF. CDR3 nucleotide sequence: TGTGCCTGGAGCCCGCAGGATAATTCACCCCTCCACTTT. Complete variable domain (other parts from reference TRBV30 and TRBJ1-6): SQTIHQWPATLVQPVGSPLSLECTVEGTSNPNLYWYRQAAGRGLQLLFYSVGIGQISSEVPQNLSASRPQDRQFILSSKKLLLSDSGFYLCAWSPQDNSPLHFGNGTRLTVT.

This clone showed up just a few times. The J gene is TRBJ2-7, the V gene TRBV5-4, with 13 bases fitting TRBD2. With V trimmed by 4 bases and J by 4 bases, 5 bases remained unmatched. CDR1 is SGHNT, CDR2 YYREEE, per germline (reference sequence). The CDR3 loop spans 15 amino acids. This chain's CDR3 is CASSLGTSGMYEQYF. Here the CDR3 DNA reads TGTGCCAGCAGCCTGGGGACTAGCGGGATGTACGAGCAGTACTTC.

The chain is built from TRBV27 and TRBJ2-4, with D perhaps TRBD1 (6 bases). Trimming cost V 2 bases and J 5 bases, with 10 bases left between them. The germline V gene has CDR1 MNHEY and CDR2 SMNVEV (reference sequence). CDR3 length: 14 amino acids. CDR3 nucleotides: TGTGCCAGCAGTTTACGACAGGAGCAAAACATTCAGTACTTC. Translated, it gives CASSLRQEQNIQYF.

The J gene is TRBJ1-2, the V gene TRBV14; D gene uncertain. There are 12 residues in the CDR3. Germline CDR1 SGHDN, CDR2 FVKESK. Trimming stripped 0 bases from V and 7 bases from J, with 6 bases between. The CDR3 region is CASSQERGGYTF. The DNA of the CDR3 is TGTGCCAGCAGCCAAGAACGGGGTGGCTACACCTTC. The variable domain in full, with the rest retrieved from reference TRBV14 and TRBJ1-2, is EAGVTQFPSHSVIEKGQTVTLRCDPISGHDNLYWYRRVMGKEIKFLLHFVKESKQDESGMPNNRFLAERTGGTYSTLKVQPAELEDSGVYFCASSQERGGYTFGSGTRLTVV.

The J gene is TRBJ2-1, the V gene TRBV7-9; the D gene is possibly TRBD1 (5 bases). CDR3 length equals 13 residues. V was clipped by 5 bases and J by 10 bases, with 15 bases between them. Germline CDR1 is SEHNR and CDR2 is FQNEAQ (reference sequence). CDR3 sequence: CASSPRVQGEQFF. In nucleotides, the CDR3 is TGTGCCAGCAGCCCCCGCGTCCAGGGCGAGCAGTTCTTC.

This rearrangement joins TRBV2 to TRBJ1-5; D is possibly TRBD1 (6 bases). The CDR3 extends over 14 amino acids. Trimming left V 5 bases short and J 4 bases short, with 12 bases between. Per the germline V gene, CDR1 is SNHLY and CDR2 is FYNNEI. CDR3 in DNA: TGTGCCAGCAGTCCACAGGGAGTAAATCAGCCCCAGCATTTT. It encodes CASSPQGVNQPQHF.

The chain couples TRBV20-1 to TRBJ2-2; D not resolved. Germline CDR1 DFQATT, CDR2 SNEGSKA (reference sequence). This CDR3 region has 11 residues. V dropped 5 bases and J dropped 1 base, with 2 bases sitting between them. This CDR3 reads CSALNTGELFF. The DNA for the CDR3 is TGCAGTGCTCTGAACACCGGGGAGCTGTTTTTT.

V usage is TRBV6-5 and J usage is TRBJ1-3; 9 bases line up with TRBD1. Trimming took 6 bases from V and 0 from J; bases not matched to a gene: 3. The germline V gene has CDR1 MNHEY and CDR2 SVGAGI. This CDR3 has 15 residues. CDR3 loop: CASRKGQGSGNTIYF. CDR3 DNA: TGTGCCAGCAGAAAGGGACAGGGCTCTGGAAACACCATATATTTT.

The chain has TRBV11-2 and TRBJ1-3, with D possibly being TRBD1 (6 bases). Between the trimmed V and J ends, which lost 1 base and 5 bases, there was a span of 12 bases. Germline CDR1 is SGHAT and CDR2 is FQNNGV. CDR3 size: 15 residues. The CDR3 sequence: CASSLALDRRNTIYF. The CDR3 coding sequence is TGTGCCAGCAGCTTAGCCCTCGACAGGCGAAACACCATATATTTT.

The V gene is TRBV2, the J gene TRBJ2-1; no clear D. Germline CDR1 reads SNHLY; CDR2 reads FYNNEI. V lost 7 bases and J 4 bases, leaving 8 bases between the germline ends. The length of the CDR3 is 12 residues. The CDR3 DNA reads TGTGCCAGCAACGCGGAATACAATGAGCAGTTCTTC. Its protein is CASNAEYNEQFF.

This sequence joins TRBV18 and TRBJ2-1, with D unclear. V gave up 1 base and J gave up 7 bases, with 5 bases separating them. CDR1 KGHSH and CDR2 LQKENI come from the germline V gene. The CDR3 covers 12 residues. The CDR3 DNA reads TGTGCCAGCTCACCACTTTGGAATGAGCAGTTCTTC. Protein product: CASSPLWNEQFF. The variable domain in full, with the rest retrieved from reference TRBV18 and TRBJ2-1, is NAGVMQNPRHLVRRRGQEARLRCSPMKGHSHVYWYRQLPEEGLKFMVYLQKENIIDESGMPKERFSAEFPKEGPSILRIQQVVRGDSAAYFCASSPLWNEQFFGPGTRLTVL.

The chain has TRBV4-2 and TRBJ2-5, with D possibly being TRBD1 or TRBD2 (6 bases each). The V end lost 3 bases, the J end lost 2 bases, and 19 bases lay between the germline ends. This CDR3 has 17 residues. CDR1 is LGHNA and CDR2 is YNFKEQ in the germline V gene. The CDR3 nucleotides are TGTGCCAGCAGCCACGGGGCTCATCAAGGGGGGCAAGAGACCCAGTACTTC. This gives the protein CASSHGAHQGGQETQYF.

The chain uses TRBV2 and TRBJ2-3, with D unresolved. CDR1 and CDR2 from the germline V gene are SNHLY and FYNNEI. This CDR3 comprises 14 residues. Trimming pared 5 bases from V and 2 bases from J, leaving 11 bases between. The CDR3 loop reads CASSSDPFTDTQYF. The CDR3 DNA reads as TGTGCCAGCAGTTCAGACCCCTTCACAGATACGCAGTATTTT.

The chain uses TRBV5-1 and TRBJ2-1, with TRBD2 identical over 7 bases. The CDR3 covers 16 residues. Looked up from germline, CDR1 is SGHRS and CDR2 is YFSETQ. V lost 0 bases to trimming and J lost 3 bases; unmatched junction nucleotides: 6. CDR3 amino acids: CASSLAVGLSYNEQFF. The CDR3 nucleotides are TGCGCCAGCAGCTTGGCCGTGGGACTAAGCTACAATGAGCAGTTCTTC.